The 30 T cell receptor beta chains listed next were all sequenced from one sample in a study of T cell responses to AZD1222 COVID-19 vaccine. Only in-frame clones appear in the TCRdb table, and some are missing; sequencing was by immunoSEQ multiplex PCR. The sample lists some 78,000 clones; roughly 85% were seen once. Here the sequenced sample was peripheral blood, taken 28 days after the second AZD1222 dose. These receptors were obtained from an adult who received the AZD1222 COVID-19 vaccine.

The CDR3 here is CASSPEPGVGTEAFF. In DNA form, the CDR3 reads TGTGCCAGCTCACCAGAACCGGGGGTTGGGACTGAAGCTTTCTTT. This chain connects TRBV18 to TRBJ1-1; D may be TRBD1 (5 bases). The CDR3 is made up of 15 amino acids. Germline CDR1 reads KGHSH; CDR2 reads LQKENI. The V end lost 2 bases, the J end lost 5 bases, and 15 bases lay between the germline ends.

With regard to this clone: Different DNA sequences within this sample yield the same CDR3. CDR3 in DNA: TGTGCCAGCTCTTTGGGGGAGACCCAGTACTTC. The encoded protein is CASSLGETQYF. The chain links TRBV12-3 or TRBV12-4 to TRBJ2-5; D gene uncertain. The CDR3 spans 11 residues. The V end was cut by 8 bases, the J end by 5 bases, with 9 bases between.

The chain is built from TRBV5-1 and TRBJ1-3; tentatively, D is TRBD1 (6 bases). The CDR3 is 18 amino acids. Trimming stripped 0 bases from V and 0 bases from J, with 16 bases between. Germline lookup yields CDR1 SGHRS and CDR2 YFSETQ. The CDR3, as DNA: TGCGCCAGCAGCTTGGCACTCTCGGGGGCGAACTCTGGAAACACCATATATTTT. Encoded protein: CASSLALSGANSGNTIYF.

The rearrangement uses TRBV3-1 (or the pseudogene TRBV3-2) and TRBJ1-1; possible D gene TRBD1, 5 bases. Trimming cost V 0 bases and J 1 base, with 18 bases left between them. The CDR3 contains 18 residues. Germline V gene sequence: CDR1 LGHDT, CDR2 YNNKEL (reference sequence). The CDR3 sequence: CASSQDRASGTGNTEAFF. CDR3 sequence (DNA): TGTGCCAGCAGCCAAGACAGGGCATCGGGGACTGGGAACACTGAAGCTTTCTTT.

The chain carries TRBV9 and TRBJ1-6; possibly TRBD1 for D (6 bases). This CDR3 is 15 amino acids long. Trimming took off 0 bases at V and 7 bases at J, with 11 bases between the two ends. The V gene's germline CDR1 is SGDLS and CDR2 YYNGEE. In nucleotides, the CDR3 is TGTGCCAGCAGCGTAGGGGGGCAGGGGAATTCACCCCTCCACTTT. Residues: CASSVGGQGNSPLHF. Combining the CDR3 with reference TRBV9 and TRBJ1-6 gives the whole variable domain DSGVTQTPKHLITATGQRVTLRCSPRSGDLSVYWYQQSLDQGLQFLIQYYNGEERAKGNILERFSAQQFPDLHSELNLSSLELGDSALYFCASSVGGQGNSPLHFGNGTRLTVT.

With regard to this clone: This sample also contains other DNA sequences that code for the same CDR3. The V and J genes are TRBV7-9 and TRBJ2-1; D gene uncertain. The CDR3 spans 13 residues. The V gene's germline CDR1 is SEHNR and CDR2 FQNEAQ (reference sequence). The V end lost 3 bases, the J end lost 0 bases, and 3 bases lay between the germline ends. CDR3 nucleotides: TGTGCCAGCAGCTTTTCCTCCTACAATGAGCAGTTCTTC. Protein sequence: CASSFSSYNEQFF.

The rearrangement uses TRBV7-2 and TRBJ1-2; 12 nucleotides line up with TRBD1. Germline V lookup: CDR1 SGHTA, CDR2 FQGNSA. The ends lost 5 bases at V and 2 bases at J; junction bases unmatched: 6. CDR3 length equals 16 residues. CDR3 DNA: TGTGCCAGCAGCCTAAGGGGGACAGGGGGCAACTATGGCTACACCTTC. Protein sequence: CASSLRGTGGNYGYTF.

This sequence joins TRBV10-3 and TRBJ1-4; D is perhaps TRBD1 (5 bases). The CDR3 has 11 residues. V was pared by 9 bases and J by 8 bases, with 10 bases between. Germline loops: CDR1 ENHRY, CDR2 SYGVKD. Here the CDR3 DNA reads TGTGCCATGGGTGGGGGAGAAAAACTGTTTTTT. Translating gives CAMGGGEKLFF.

The genes are TRBV15 and TRBJ2-7, with D uncertain. V dropped 0 bases and J dropped 4 bases, with 7 bases sitting between them. This CDR3 is 13 amino acids long. The V gene's germline CDR1 is LNHNV and CDR2 YYDKDF (reference sequence). The CDR3 bases are TGTGCCACCAGCAGAGATCTCAGTTACGAGCAGTACTTC. It translates to CATSRDLSYEQYF.

This chain connects TRBV15 to TRBJ1-1; maybe TRBD1 (6 bases). V lost 0 bases and J lost 1, with 9 bases in between. Germline V gene data show CDR1 as LNHNV and CDR2 as YYDKDF (reference sequence). This CDR3 has 15 residues. DNA of the CDR3: TGTGCCACCAGCAGAGAGGGGGCCCCGAACACTGAAGCTTTCTTT. Translating it yields CATSREGAPNTEAFF.

The chain has TRBV11-2 and TRBJ2-7, with 13 bases identical to TRBD2. This CDR3 has 16 residues. Germline loops: CDR1 SGHAT, CDR2 FQNNGV. V shed 7 bases and J 5 bases; nucleotides not matched to a gene: 11. CDR3 residues: CASTPLTSGRYHEQYF. CDR3 bases: TGTGCCAGCACCCCCTTGACTAGCGGGAGGTACCACGAGCAGTACTTC.

CDR3 protein: CASSFSSGQGGGYTF. CDR3 in DNA: TGTGCCAGCAGTTTTTCCTCTGGACAGGGAGGGGGCTACACCTTC. The V gene is TRBV28, the J gene TRBJ1-2; 8 positions agree with TRBD1. The length of the CDR3 is 15 residues. With 3 bases clipped from V and 8 bases from J, the junction kept 11 bases outside the gene matches. Germline V gene sequence: CDR1 MDHEN, CDR2 SYDVKM.

V gene TRBV7-3 combines with J gene TRBJ1-2; D gene ambiguous. The germline CDR1 and CDR2 sequences are SGHTA and FQGTGA. The CDR3 extends over 13 amino acids. Trimming stripped 1 base from V and 4 bases from J, with 7 bases between. The CDR3 loop reads CASSLNRGYGYTF. The CDR3 DNA follows: TGTGCCAGCAGCTTAAATCGGGGCTATGGCTACACCTTC.

The chain uses TRBV4-2 and TRBJ2-7, with D tentatively TRBD2 (5 bases). Trimming took off 4 bases at V and 3 bases at J, with 7 bases between the two ends. CDR3 size: 12 residues. The germline V gene encodes CDR1 LGHNA and CDR2 YNFKEQ. The CDR3 here is CASSPDFYEQYF. The CDR3 DNA reads as TGTGCCAGCAGCCCGGACTTCTACGAGCAGTACTTC.

The rearrangement uses TRBV7-2 and TRBJ2-1, with TRBD1 identical over 9 bases. Trimming cost V 5 bases and J 2 bases; bases outside gene matches: 7. The CDR3 has 16 residues. CDR1 and CDR2 (germline): SGHTA, FQGNSA. The CDR3 is CASSPNRDRAYNEQFF. CDR3 DNA sequence: TGTGCCAGCAGCCCCAACCGGGACAGGGCCTACAATGAGCAGTTCTTC.

This sequence joins TRBV6-6 and TRBJ1-2, with 7 nucleotides matching TRBD1. The CDR3 contains 12 residues. Looked up from germline, CDR1 is MNHNY and CDR2 is SVGAGI (reference sequence). The CDR3 DNA reads TGTGCGTCGACAGGGAGGGGGTTCGGCTACACCTTC. Translation gives CASTGRGFGYTF.

The table lists this clone with a count of one. The V gene is TRBV24-1, the J gene TRBJ1-1, with 9 positions matching TRBD1. Germline-derived CDR1 and CDR2 are KGHDR and SFDVKD. V dropped 3 bases and J dropped 5; count of bases not matched to a gene: 6. The CDR3 extends over 15 amino acids. DNA for the CDR3: TGTGCCACCAGTGATCCGACAGGGGGTAGGACTGAAGCTTTCTTT. Protein product: CATSDPTGGRTEAFF.

The J gene is TRBJ2-7, the V gene TRBV28, with D possibly matching TRBD2 (5 bases). Per germline, CDR1 MDHEN and CDR2 SYDVKM. This CDR3 comprises 12 residues. Trimming removed 5 bases from V and 9 bases from J, with 14 bases in between. The CDR3: CASSRWESGQYF. In DNA, the CDR3 is TGTGCCAGCAGTCGATGGGAGTCGGGGCAGTACTTC.

The J gene is TRBJ2-1, the V gene TRBV7-8, with TRBD1 matching over 8 bases. V trimming: 4 bases; J trimming: 2 bases; junction bases outside the gene matches: 7. The germline gives CDR1 SGHVS, CDR2 FQNEAQ. The CDR3 totals 16 residues. The CDR3 coding sequence is TGTGCCAGCAGCTCCGGGACAGGTGATACCTACAATGAGCAGTTCTTC. This codes for CASSSGTGDTYNEQFF. The variable domain in full, with the rest retrieved from reference TRBV7-8 and TRBJ2-1, is GAGVSQSPRYKVAKRGQDVALRCDPISGHVSLFWYQQALGQGPEFLTYFQNEAQLDKSGLPSDRFFAERPEGSVSTLKIQRTQQEDSAVYLCASSSGTGDTYNEQFFGPGTRLTVL.

This clone was detected only a few times. The genes are TRBV11-2 and TRBJ2-1, with TRBD2 matching 7 bases. With V trimmed by 6 bases and J by 10 bases, 18 bases remained unmatched. The germline gives CDR1 SGHAT, CDR2 FQNNGV. There are 16 residues in the CDR3. CDR3 amino acids: CASSYGSGVPRGEQFF. Written as DNA, the CDR3 is TGTGCCAGCAGTTACGGGAGCGGGGTTCCTCGGGGGGAGCAGTTCTTC.

V gene TRBV28 combines with J gene TRBJ1-5; 7 bases line up with TRBD1. V trimming: 5 bases; J trimming: 5 bases; junction bases outside the gene matches: 9. Germline loops: CDR1 MDHEN, CDR2 SYDVKM. The length of the CDR3 is 15 residues. The CDR3 spells CASSIPGRGHQPQHF. For the CDR3, the DNA is TGTGCCAGCAGTATCCCGGGGAGGGGGCATCAGCCCCAGCATTTT.

The chain carries TRBV5-6 and TRBJ1-2; D is uncertain. CDR1 is SGHDT, CDR2 YYEEEE, per germline. V was clipped by 1 base and J by 4 bases, with 17 bases between them. This CDR3 is built from 16 residues. The CDR3 bases are TGTGCCAGCAGCTTGTTTGGGTCGGCCCGAGTCTATGGCTACACCTTC. As protein: CASSLFGSARVYGYTF.

The chain employs TRBV28 and TRBJ1-2; maybe TRBD1 (6 bases). The CDR3 spans 14 residues. The V gene lost 5 bases and the J gene lost 4 bases, with 14 bases spanning the gap. The germline gives CDR1 MDHEN, CDR2 SYDVKM. CDR3: CASSRYGTTYGYTF. The CDR3 nucleotides are TGTGCCAGCAGTCGTTACGGGACAACCTATGGCTACACCTTC.

The V call is TRBV27, the J call TRBJ1-2; a weak D match, TRBD1 (5 bases). This CDR3 is built from 13 residues. The germline V gene has CDR1 MNHEY and CDR2 SMNVEV (reference sequence). The germline V and J ends were trimmed by 2 bases and 8 bases, with 12 bases remaining between them. Here the CDR3 reads CASSLGGMGGYTF. In nucleotides, the CDR3 is TGTGCCAGCAGTTTAGGGGGGATGGGGGGCTACACCTTC.

The chain employs TRBV19 and TRBJ2-5, with D perhaps TRBD1 (6 bases). This CDR3 has 14 amino acids. Germline CDR1 is LNHDA and CDR2 is SQIVND (reference sequence). Trimming took off 6 bases at V and 1 base at J, with 12 bases between the two ends. In DNA, the CDR3 is TGTGCCAGTAGACCAGGACAGCGCCAAGAGACCCAGTACTTC. Residues: CASRPGQRQETQYF.

The CDR3 loop reads CSVAKGGTSGITGELFF. DNA of the CDR3: TGCAGCGTTGCCAAAGGGGGGACTAGCGGGATAACCGGGGAGCTGTTTTTT. J is TRBJ2-2 and V is TRBV29-1, with 13 bases aligning to TRBD2. From germline, CDR1 is SQVTM and CDR2 ANQGSEA. The CDR3 runs to 17 residues. The V segment lost 4 bases and the J segment 5 bases; nucleotides outside the gene matches: 10.

The V gene is TRBV27, the J gene TRBJ2-7, with 7 nucleotides matching TRBD1. The CDR3 spans 13 residues. The V gene end was trimmed by 3 bases and the J gene end by 6 bases; junction bases not matched to a gene: 5. CDR1 is MNHEY, CDR2 SMNVEV, per germline (reference sequence). As DNA, the CDR3 is TGTGCCAGCAGTTTCTCAGGGGGTGGCGAGCAGTACTTC. It codes for CASSFSGGGEQYF.

This chain joins TRBV5-4 and TRBJ2-3, with D unclear. Germline CDR1 reads SGHNT; CDR2 reads YYREEE (reference sequence). Trimming removed 5 bases at V and 3 bases at J, with 13 bases between. CDR3 length: 14 amino acids. The DNA of the CDR3 is TGTGCCAGCAGGTGGGCCTCTTCGACAGATACGCAGTATTTT. Encoded protein: CASRWASSTDTQYF. The full variable domain, with the rest looked up from reference TRBV5-4 and TRBJ2-3, is ETGVTQSPTHLIKTRGQQVTLRCSSQSGHNTVSWYQQALGQGPQFIFQYYREEENGRGNFPPRFSGLQFPNYSSELNVNALELDDSALYLCASRWASSTDTQYFGPGTRLTVL.

The chain has TRBV4-1 and TRBJ1-1; no firm D call. The germline CDR1 and CDR2 sequences are MGHRA and YSYEKL. There are 13 residues in the CDR3. Trimming shortened V by 0 bases and J by 1 base, and 3 bases separated the two germline ends. The CDR3 loop reads CASSQEANTEAFF. In nucleotides, the CDR3 is TGCGCCAGCAGCCAAGAGGCGAACACTGAAGCTTTCTTT.

This chain uses TRBV9 with TRBJ2-7; possible D gene TRBD1, 6 bases. The CDR3 is 15 amino acids. Germline CDR1 reads SGDLS; CDR2 reads YYNGEE. V dropped 2 bases and J dropped 0 bases, with 12 bases sitting between them. The CDR3: CASSVRDISSYEQYF. The CDR3 coding sequence is TGTGCCAGCAGCGTCCGGGACATAAGCTCCTACGAGCAGTACTTC.